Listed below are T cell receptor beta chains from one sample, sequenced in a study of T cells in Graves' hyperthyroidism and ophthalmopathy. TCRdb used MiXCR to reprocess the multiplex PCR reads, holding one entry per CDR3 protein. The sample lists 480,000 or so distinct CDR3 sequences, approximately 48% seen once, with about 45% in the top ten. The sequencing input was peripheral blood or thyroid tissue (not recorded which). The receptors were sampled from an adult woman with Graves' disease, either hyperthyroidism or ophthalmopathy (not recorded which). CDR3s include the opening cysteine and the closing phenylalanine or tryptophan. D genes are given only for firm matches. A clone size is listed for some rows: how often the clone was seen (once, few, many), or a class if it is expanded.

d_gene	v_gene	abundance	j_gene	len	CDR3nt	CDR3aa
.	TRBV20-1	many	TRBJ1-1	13	TGCAGTGCTAGAGGGGATGGCTATACAGAAGCTTTCTTT	CSARGDGYTEAFF
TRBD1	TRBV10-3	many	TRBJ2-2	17	TGTGCCATCAGTGAGTCGCACCCCGGGACAGGGACCGGGGAGCTGTTTTTT	CAISESHPGTGTGELFF
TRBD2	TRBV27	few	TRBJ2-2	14	TGTGCCACCGGACTAGCGGGAGGTGTCGGGGAGCTGTTTTTT	CATGLAGGVGELFF
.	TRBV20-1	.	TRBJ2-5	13	TGCAGTTTGCTCAGGGCCTACCAAGAGACCCAGTACTTC	CSLLRAYQETQYF
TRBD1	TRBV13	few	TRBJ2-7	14	TGTGCCAGCAGCTTCTCGACAGGGGGCTCCGAGCAGTACTTC	CASSFSTGGSEQYF
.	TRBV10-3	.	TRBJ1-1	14	TGTGCCATCAGTGAGTTGGGGGGTCCAACTGAAGCTTTCTTT	CAISELGGPTEAFF
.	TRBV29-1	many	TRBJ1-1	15	TGCAGCGTCCCTAACCAGGGAACAACGAACACTGAAGCTTTCTTT	CSVPNQGTTNTEAFF
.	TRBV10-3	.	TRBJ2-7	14	TGTGCCATCAGCCGACAGTCCGGCTACTACGAGCAGTACTTC	CAISRQSGYYEQYF
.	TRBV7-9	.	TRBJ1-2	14	TGTGCCAGCAGTGCGAGAGACGGATACTATGGCTACACCTTC	CASSARDGYYGYTF
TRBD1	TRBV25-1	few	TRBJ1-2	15	TGTGCCAGCAGTGATCCGGGACAGGGGGACTATGGCTACACCTTC	CASSDPGQGDYGYTF
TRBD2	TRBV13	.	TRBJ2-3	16	TGTGCCAGCAGAACACTAGCGGGAGTTCTCACAGATACGCAGTATTTT	CASRTLAGVLTDTQYF
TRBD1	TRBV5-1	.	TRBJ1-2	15	TGTGCCAGCAGCTCAATGACAGGGATCATCTATGGCTACACCTTC	CASSSMTGIIYGYTF
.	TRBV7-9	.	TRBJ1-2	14	TGTGCCAGCAGCGCAGGAATCTCTAACTATGGCTACACCTTC	CASSAGISNYGYTF
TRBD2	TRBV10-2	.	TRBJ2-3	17	TGCGCCAGCAGTGACCAGACTAGCGGGACCCGCACAGATACGCAGTATTTT	CASSDQTSGTRTDTQYF
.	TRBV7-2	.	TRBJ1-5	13	TGTGCCAGCAGTTCGCTAGCTTCAGAGACCCAGCATTTT	CASSSLASETQHF
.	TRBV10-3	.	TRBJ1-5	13	TGTGCCATCAGCGGACAGATGCATCAGCCCCAGCATTTT	CAISGQMHQPQHF
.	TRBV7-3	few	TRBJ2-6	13	TGTGCCAGCAGCACCCAAGGGGCCAACGTCCTGACTTTC	CASSTQGANVLTF
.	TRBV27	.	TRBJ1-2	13	TGTGCCAGCAGGCTCGGGGAGGCCTATGGCTACACCTTC	CASRLGEAYGYTF
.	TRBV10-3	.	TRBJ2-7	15	TGTGCCATCAGTGAAAGGCTTCCGGACCCCTACGAGCAGTACTTC	CAISERLPDPYEQYF
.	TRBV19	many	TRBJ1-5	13	TGTGCCAGTGCCCGGGATTGGAATCAGCCCCAGCATTTT	CASARDWNQPQHF
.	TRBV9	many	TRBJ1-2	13	TGTGCCAGCAGCCCTGGGGGGGGCAGTGGCTACACCTTC	CASSPGGGSGYTF
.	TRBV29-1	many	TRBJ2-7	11	TGCAGCGTTGTAGGTTCCTACGAGCAGTACTTC	CSVVGSYEQYF
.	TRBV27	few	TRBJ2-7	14	TGTGCCAGCAGTTCAGGGTCGGAGATGGGGGAGCAGTACTTC	CASSSGSEMGEQYF
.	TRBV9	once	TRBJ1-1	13	TGTGCCAACAGCGTTGATAGGAACACTGAAGCTTTCTTT	CANSVDRNTEAFF
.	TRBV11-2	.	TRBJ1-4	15	TGTGCCAGCAGTCCCCTGGGCAGGGTCGGAGAAAAACTGTTTTTT	CASSPLGRVGEKLFF
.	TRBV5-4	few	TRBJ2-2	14	TGTGCCAGCAGCATGGAGGGGCGAAATAGGGAGCTGTTTTTT	CASSMEGRNRELFF